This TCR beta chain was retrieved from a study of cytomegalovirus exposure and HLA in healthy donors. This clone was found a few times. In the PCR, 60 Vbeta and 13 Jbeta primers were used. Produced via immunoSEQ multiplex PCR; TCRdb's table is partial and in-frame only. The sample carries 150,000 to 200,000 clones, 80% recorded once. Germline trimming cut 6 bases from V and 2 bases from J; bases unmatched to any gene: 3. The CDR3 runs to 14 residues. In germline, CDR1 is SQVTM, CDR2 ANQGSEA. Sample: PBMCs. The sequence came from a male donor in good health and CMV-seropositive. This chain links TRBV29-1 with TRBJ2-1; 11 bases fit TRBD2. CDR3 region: CSVMGLAAYNEQFF. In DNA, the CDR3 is TGCAGCGTGATGGGACTAGCGGCCTACAATGAGCAGTTCTTC.